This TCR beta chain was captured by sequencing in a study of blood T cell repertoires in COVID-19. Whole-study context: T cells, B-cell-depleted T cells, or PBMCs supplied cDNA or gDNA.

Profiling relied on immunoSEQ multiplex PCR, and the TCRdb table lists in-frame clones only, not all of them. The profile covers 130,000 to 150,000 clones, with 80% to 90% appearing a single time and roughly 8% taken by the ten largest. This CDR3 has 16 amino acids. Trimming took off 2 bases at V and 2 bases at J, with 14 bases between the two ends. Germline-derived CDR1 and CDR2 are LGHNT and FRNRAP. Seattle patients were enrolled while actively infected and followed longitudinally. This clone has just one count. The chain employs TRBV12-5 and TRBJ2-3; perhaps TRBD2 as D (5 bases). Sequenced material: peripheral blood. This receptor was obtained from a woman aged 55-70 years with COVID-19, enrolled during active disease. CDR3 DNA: TGTGCTAGTGGTTTGCCCGGGGTGAGCCTCACAGATACGCAGTATTTT. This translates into CASGLPGVSLTDTQYF.